This is a list of T cell receptor beta chains from one sample in a study of T cells in Graves' hyperthyroidism and ophthalmopathy. Each CDR3 protein is one row after TCRdb ran MiXCR on the multiplex PCR reads. The sample has about 560,000 distinct CDR3 sequences; 13% to 15% are singletons. Sequencing used blood. These receptors all stem from a woman aged 35 to 49 with Graves' hyperthyroidism. The CDR3 runs from the conserved cysteine through the conserved F or W. The D gene is left open where the match is weak. Size is stated for part of the rows, as once, few or many counts, or as a class when the clone is expanded.

v_call: TRBV11-2
d_call: .
clone_size: .
j_call: TRBJ2-3
cdr3_nt: TGTGCCAGCACCCTGGGGGCCGATACGCAGTATTTT
cdr3_aa: CASTLGADTQYF

v_call: TRBV30
d_call: TRBD1
clone_size: many
j_call: TRBJ2-7
cdr3_nt: TGTGCCTGGGGCACTTACGGACAGGGGGCGAAGTACGAGCAGTACTTC
cdr3_aa: CAWGTYGQGAKYEQYF

v_call: TRBV20-1
d_call: TRBD2
clone_size: many
j_call: TRBJ2-3
cdr3_nt: TGCAGTGCTAGAACAAGGGGACTAGCGGGAGTAGATACGCAGTATTTT
cdr3_aa: CSARTRGLAGVDTQYF

v_call: TRBV20-1
d_call: .
clone_size: many
j_call: TRBJ1-1
cdr3_nt: TGCAGTGCTAGAGATGGTCAGGCACCTGAAGCTTTCTTT
cdr3_aa: CSARDGQAPEAFF

v_call: TRBV4-2
d_call: TRBD2
clone_size: few
j_call: TRBJ2-1
cdr3_nt: TGTGCCAGCAGCCAAGATCCCATAGCGGGAAGCTCCTACAATGAGCAGTTCTTC
cdr3_aa: CASSQDPIAGSSYNEQFF

v_call: TRBV19
d_call: TRBD1
clone_size: .
j_call: TRBJ2-1
cdr3_nt: TGTGCCAGTAGTATTGGACAGGTCCGGTACAATGAGCAGTTCTTC
cdr3_aa: CASSIGQVRYNEQFF

v_call: TRBV20-1
d_call: .
clone_size: many
j_call: TRBJ1-1
cdr3_nt: TGCAGTGCTAGCAAGACGTCAGGGAACACTGAAGCTTTCTTT
cdr3_aa: CSASKTSGNTEAFF

v_call: TRBV7-2
d_call: .
clone_size: many
j_call: TRBJ1-4
cdr3_nt: TGTGCCAGCAGCCCCCAGGCGAGTGCAACTAATGAAAAACTGTTTTTT
cdr3_aa: CASSPQASATNEKLFF

v_call: TRBV2
d_call: .
clone_size: many
j_call: TRBJ2-5
cdr3_nt: TGTGCCAGCACCCAGCTGGAGACCCAGTACTTC
cdr3_aa: CASTQLETQYF

v_call: TRBV3-1
d_call: TRBD2
clone_size: few
j_call: TRBJ2-5
cdr3_nt: TGTGCCAGCAGCCAAGATGTGCTTATTAGCGGGAGCGGGGAGACCCAGTACTTC
cdr3_aa: CASSQDVLISGSGETQYF

v_call: TRBV30
d_call: TRBD1
clone_size: .
j_call: TRBJ1-3
cdr3_nt: TGTGCCTGGACAACGTCCGGGACAGTGGATTTT
cdr3_aa: CAWTTSGTVDF

v_call: TRBV7-4
d_call: .
clone_size: .
j_call: TRBJ1-3
cdr3_nt: TGTGCCAGCGACCACAAACGGGGAGGGTCTGGAAACACCATATATTTT
cdr3_aa: CASDHKRGGSGNTIYF

v_call: TRBV9
d_call: TRBD2
clone_size: many
j_call: TRBJ2-1
cdr3_nt: TGTGCCAGCAGCGTAGACGTAGCGGGGGCCTACAATGAGCAGTTCTTC
cdr3_aa: CASSVDVAGAYNEQFF

v_call: TRBV24-1
d_call: .
clone_size: once
j_call: TRBJ2-2
cdr3_nt: TGTGCCACCAGTGATCCCGCCCTCGGACGAAACTCTGGGGAGCTGTTTTTT
cdr3_aa: CATSDPALGRNSGELFF

v_call: TRBV9
d_call: .
clone_size: few
j_call: TRBJ1-4
cdr3_nt: TGTGCCAGCAGCGGCGGGACCTACAATGAAAAACTGTTTTTT
cdr3_aa: CASSGGTYNEKLFF

v_call: TRBV2
d_call: TRBD2
clone_size: many
j_call: TRBJ2-1
cdr3_nt: TGTGCCAGCAATCCGGGACTAGCGGGTCTTATGAATGAGCAGTTCTTC
cdr3_aa: CASNPGLAGLMNEQFF

v_call: TRBV20-1
d_call: .
clone_size: few
j_call: TRBJ1-1
cdr3_nt: TGCAGTGCTGGAGATAACAACATGAACACTGAAGCTTTCTTT
cdr3_aa: CSAGDNNMNTEAFF

v_call: TRBV3-1
d_call: TRBD2
clone_size: many
j_call: TRBJ2-5
cdr3_nt: TGTGCCAGCAGCCAGAAACTAGCGGGAGGCCTCCAAGAGACCCAGTACTTC
cdr3_aa: CASSQKLAGGLQETQYF